Listed below are T cell receptor beta chains from one sample, sequenced in a study of T cells in Graves' hyperthyroidism and ophthalmopathy. Each CDR3 protein is one row after TCRdb ran MiXCR on the multiplex PCR reads. Seen here are approximately 690,000 distinct CDR3 sequences, more than 20% observed once, and the top ten hold under 35%. The sequenced sample consisted of blood. These receptors originate from a man under 40 with Graves' ophthalmopathy. Both conserved end residues are part of each CDR3.

V	J	CDR3
TRBV20-1	TRBJ2-2	CSARSLLGAGELFF
TRBV5-1	TRBJ2-2	CASSEQGANTGELFF
TRBV30	TRBJ2-1	CAWRRQGINEQFF
TRBV6-1	TRBJ1-2	CASTTWGGGYTF
TRBV14	TRBJ1-4	CASSRDRASFEKLFF
TRBV4-2	TRBJ1-6	CASSQDRVGSSYNSPLHF
TRBV12-3/TRBV12-4	TRBJ2-1	CASRLAAGGPNEQFF
TRBV7-3	TRBJ2-5	CASSRTSGREKETQYF
TRBV7-9	TRBJ2-7	CASSLGDRVSYEQYF
TRBV12-3/TRBV12-4	TRBJ2-1	CASSSTVEAYNEQFF
TRBV27	TRBJ1-5	CAIARGVNQPQHF
TRBV28	TRBJ2-7	CASSFYGPYEQYF
TRBV20-1	TRBJ2-1	CSARSGGSNEQFF
TRBV24-1	TRBJ2-7	CATSDLSLRGADPNYEQYF
TRBV11-2	TRBJ2-7	CASSSKDFSYEQYF
TRBV9	TRBJ1-1	CASSIGEMNTEAFF
TRBV24-1	TRBJ2-1	CATSDSREPLYNEQFF
TRBV20-1	TRBJ2-2	CSARIRGATGELFF
TRBV7-2	TRBJ2-7	CASSLAWPGTYEQYF
TRBV20-1	TRBJ2-1	CSARWGNRGPYNEQFF
TRBV7-2	TRBJ2-1	CASSKGTSVYNEQFF
TRBV9	TRBJ2-1	CASSPPTRNEQFF
TRBV24-1	TRBJ2-1	CATSDLGLAGGPNEQFF
TRBV2	TRBJ2-3	CASSRRGIRSYF
TRBV5-5	TRBJ2-2	CASSVVPETNTGELFF
TRBV15	TRBJ2-2	CATSWAGANTGELFF
TRBV28	TRBJ2-4	CASRSAGPSGLDKNIQYF
TRBV20-1	TRBJ2-1	CSARRAGSRRLIYEQFF
TRBV27	TRBJ2-3	CASSFGVTQYF
TRBV7-2	TRBJ2-1	CASSSASGDYYNEQFF
TRBV28	TRBJ2-3	CASSLSGPGRVSTDTQYF
TRBV7-9	TRBJ2-1	CASSDQKGGGSYNEQFF
TRBV20-1	TRBJ2-7	CSARTLEQYF
TRBV28	TRBJ2-5	CASSLTSGRALETQYF
TRBV9	TRBJ1-4	CASSLPGGPGDEKLFF
TRBV20-1	TRBJ1-5	CSAGSQRDNQPQHF
TRBV6-1	TRBJ1-1	CASSGRGVTGLAEAFF
TRBV5-1	TRBJ1-1	CASSLAGLGDTEAFF
TRBV5-1	TRBJ2-7	CASSYGLAGVYEQYF
TRBV3-1	TRBJ1-1	CASSQSVGAEAFF
TRBV29-1	TRBJ1-1	CSVDGRGLLGNTEAFF
TRBV9	TRBJ1-2	CASSVGGAQNYGYTF
TRBV6-1	TRBJ2-7	CASSQGSGRQKYEQYF
TRBV30	TRBJ2-7	CAWSVLTSGRYEQYF
TRBV28	TRBJ2-7	CASSTGLSYEQYF
TRBV2	TRBJ2-2	CASNYGNTGELFF
TRBV5-1	TRBJ2-5	CASTPGTGPQETQYF
TRBV27	TRBJ2-1	CASSRGSEQFF
TRBV19	TRBJ1-2	CASSIDGDFYGYTF
TRBV20-1	TRBJ2-7	CSAGATGPRKYF
TRBV4-2	TRBJ1-4	CASSQETGVNEKLFF
TRBV27	TRBJ2-7	CASSFGDTYEQYF
TRBV6-1	TRBJ1-1	CASSQQGLTEAFF
TRBV28	TRBJ1-4	CASSWDRMILFF
TRBV5-1	TRBJ2-7	CASSPSTSGSSYEQYF
TRBV20-1	TRBJ1-1	CSATDGINTEAFF
TRBV7-2	TRBJ1-5	CASSLATANQPQHF
TRBV11-2	TRBJ1-1	CASSLDGRRGAFF
TRBV7-9	TRBJ2-3	CASSLAGRGPDTQYF